One sample yielded the 22 T cell receptor beta chains listed below, sequenced in a study of spatial heterogeneity in lung cancer. Study-wide points: Counts that tracked tumor mutation counts were those of expanded intratumoral alpha and beta TCRs.

Time point specified: sample taken at primary tumor resection. Each CDR3 protein is one row after TCRdb ran MiXCR on the 5' RACE reads. The sample yields about 8,400 distinct CDR3 sequences, approximately 7.8% seen once. The antigens these receptors bind are not known. Sequenced material: lung tumor tissue, taken at surgery. These receptors all come from a male donor with early-stage non-small cell lung cancer.

This clonotype rates as medium-sized. Because the library targeted alpha chains, this beta chain is an off-target read whose size means little. V gene TRBV9 combines with J gene TRBJ2-5; TRBD2 agrees at 13 bases. After removal of 4 bases from V and 4 bases from J, the junction contained 10 bases not matched to a gene. Germline CDR1 reads SGDLS; CDR2 reads YYNGEE. CDR3 length equals 17 residues. The chain's CDR3 is CASSTWTSGSGVETQYF. CDR3 in DNA: TGTGCCAGCAGCACTTGGACTAGCGGGAGCGGGGTAGAGACCCAGTACTTC. The variable domain in full, completed from reference TRBV9 and TRBJ2-5, reads DSGVTQTPKHLITATGQRVTLRCSPRSGDLSVYWYQQSLDQGLQFLIQYYNGEERAKGNILERFSAQQFPDLHSELNLSSLELGDSALYFCASSTWTSGSGVETQYFGPGTRLLVL.

Remarks on this clonotype: This beta chain is an unintended read in a library built for alpha chains; its size means little. The V and J genes are TRBV28 and TRBJ2-7; unclear D gene. Germline loops: CDR1 MDHEN, CDR2 SYDVKM. V was shortened by 4 bases and J by 4 bases, with 17 bases between the two germline ends. CDR3 length equals 15 residues. The CDR3 sequence: CASSSPALVRYEQYF. As DNA, the CDR3 is TGTGCCAGCAGTTCCCCCGCCCTAGTTCGATACGAGCAGTACTTC.

By share, this clonotype ranks as medium-sized (0.01 to 0.1%). This beta chain is off target for a library built for alpha chains, so its abundance means little. In nucleotides, the CDR3 is TGTGCCAGCAGCCCTCTAGCGGGAGGCACAGATACGCAGTATTTT. This gives the protein CASSPLAGGTDTQYF. This sequence joins TRBV2 and TRBJ2-3; the match to TRBD2 covers 10 bases. The CDR3 sequence is 15 residues long. Losses at the gene ends were 6 bases for V and 1 base for J; bases not matched to a gene: 4. Germline lookup yields CDR1 SNHLY and CDR2 FYNNEI.

With respect to this clonotype: Being off target in a library aimed at alpha chains, this beta chain has a size of little meaning. The chain joins TRBV6-5 to TRBJ1-1; D gene uncertain. Per the germline V gene, CDR1 is MNHEY and CDR2 is SVGAGI. The CDR3 length is 13 residues. V lost 1 base and J lost 3, with 6 bases in between. CDR3 protein: CASSYFGDTEAFF. The CDR3 DNA sequence: TGTGCCAGCAGTTACTTCGGGGACACTGAAGCTTTCTTT.

This clonotype has a count of ten or more. The library was prepared for alpha chains; this beta chain is a stray read, so its frequency means little. The chain uses TRBV3-1 and TRBJ2-1; D not resolved. V lost 4 bases to trimming and J lost 4 bases, with 17 bases between them. CDR3 length equals 16 residues. CDR1 and CDR2 (germline): LGHDT, YNNKEL (reference sequence). CDR3 sequence: CASSRRSLPGYNEQFF. Written as DNA, the CDR3 is TGTGCCAGCAGCCGACGAAGCCTACCCGGTTACAATGAGCAGTTCTTC.

There are many counts of this clonotype. With the library built for alpha chains, this beta chain is off target and its frequency is not meaningful. CDR3 nucleotide sequence: TGTGCCAGCAGTGTGGGACCGCGTCTGGGCTACACCTTC. Its translation: CASSVGPRLGYTF. The chain joins TRBV2 to TRBJ1-2, with D possibly TRBD1 on 5 matching bases. This CDR3 spans 13 amino acids. Trimming removed 4 bases at V and 8 bases at J, with 14 bases between. CDR1 and CDR2 from the germline V gene are SNHLY and FYNNEI.

At least ten counts were recorded for this clonotype. This beta chain is an unintended read in a library built for alpha chains; its size means little. V and J are TRBV25-1 and TRBJ1-4; D is unclear. CDR1 and CDR2 (germline): MGHDK, SYGVNS. V was pared by 3 bases and J by 12 bases, with 17 bases between. The CDR3 loop spans 14 amino acids. In nucleotides, the CDR3 is TGTGCCAGCAGTGACCCCGGGCCCCGAGAGGAACTGTTTTTT. It translates to CASSDPGPREELFF.

A remark on this clonotype: Because the library targeted alpha chains, this beta chain is an off-target read whose size means little. The chain couples TRBV7-9 to TRBJ2-7; 13 bases are a match to TRBD2. V trimming: 5 bases; J trimming: 1 base; junction bases outside the gene matches: 14. Germline V gene lookup returns CDR1 SEHNR and CDR2 FQNEAQ (reference sequence). The CDR3 is 19 residues long. The DNA for the CDR3 is TGTGCCAGCAGCCTAAGGGGCTCCGGGACTAGCGGGGCTTCCTACGAGCAGTACTTC. Protein: CASSLRGSGTSGASYEQYF.

The table lists this clonotype with many counts. This beta chain is an unintended read in a library built for alpha chains; its size means little. The rearrangement uses TRBV5-1 and TRBJ1-4; TRBD1 agrees at 7 bases. Germline V CDR1 and CDR2: SGHRS, YFSETQ. With V trimmed by 2 bases and J by 8 bases, 12 bases remained unmatched. The CDR3 contains 16 residues. The CDR3: CASSFGTGDSGEKLFF. CDR3 sequence (DNA): TGCGCCAGCAGCTTCGGAACAGGGGATTCGGGAGAAAAACTGTTTTTT.

This clonotype is classed as medium-sized. This beta chain is an off-target read within a library intended for alpha chains, so its frequency means little. The CDR3 loop reads CASSQVQGQAKNIQYF. The CDR3 DNA is TGTGCCAGCAGCCAAGTGCAGGGGCAAGCCAAAAACATTCAGTACTTC. This chain links TRBV4-2 with TRBJ2-4; D might be TRBD1 (6 bases). The CDR3 contains 16 residues. Trimming removed 1 base at V and 0 bases at J, with 10 bases between. The germline V gene encodes CDR1 LGHNA and CDR2 YNFKEQ.

In regard to this clonotype: This beta chain is an off-target read within a library intended for alpha chains, so its frequency means little. The chain combines TRBV6-6 with TRBJ2-2, with TRBD1 matching over 8 bases. CDR3 length: 17 residues. The germline V gene has CDR1 MNHNY and CDR2 SVGAGI (reference sequence). The ends lost 1 base at V and 6 bases at J; junction bases unmatched: 10. The CDR3 region has the DNA TGTGCCAGCAGTTACTACTTAGGACAGGGACGGGCCGGGGAGCTGTTTTTT. This translates into CASSYYLGQGRAGELFF.

This clonotype has a count of ten or more. In a library made to pick up alpha chains, this beta chain is a stray read with a size that means little. J is TRBJ2-3 and V is TRBV7-2, with TRBD2 as a possible D gene (5 bases). Trimming stripped 4 bases from V and 8 bases from J, with 19 bases between. From germline, CDR1 is SGHTA and CDR2 FQGNSA. This CDR3 region has 15 residues. CDR3 bases: TGTGCCAGCAGCTCCCCGGGTGCCGAGGGAGTTACGCAGTATTTT. Protein product: CASSSPGAEGVTQYF.

Relative to its sample, this clonotype is medium-sized. This beta chain appears as a stray read in a library generated for alpha chains; its size is not informative. The chain is built from TRBV12-3 or TRBV12-4 and TRBJ2-2; 7 nucleotides line up with TRBD1. The J segment lost 6 bases and the V segment lost 4 bases, leaving 11 bases of the junction unmatched. This CDR3 contains 16 residues. CDR3 amino acids: CASSYRQGPVAGELFF. CDR3 nucleotides: TGTGCCAGCAGTTACAGACAGGGCCCGGTTGCCGGGGAGCTGTTTTTT.

By its share, this clonotype is medium-sized. This beta chain is an off-target read within a library intended for alpha chains, so its frequency means little. The chain joins TRBV4-2 to TRBJ2-1; 8 bases match TRBD2. J gave up 2 bases and V 5 bases, and 5 bases lay outside the gene matches. The CDR3 is 15 amino acids. Germline V gene data show CDR1 as LGHNA and CDR2 as YNFKEQ. CDR3 region: CASSFSGSTYNEQFF. Here the CDR3 DNA reads TGTGCCAGCAGCTTCAGCGGGAGTACCTACAATGAGCAGTTCTTC.

This clonotype ranks as medium-sized. Because the library targeted alpha chains, this beta chain is an off-target read whose size means little. The rearrangement joins TRBV5-4 to TRBJ2-1, with a tentative D call TRBD2 (6 bases). V lost 0 bases, J lost 1 base, and 11 bases lay in between. The germline V gene has CDR1 SGHNT and CDR2 YYREEE (reference sequence). The CDR3 consists of 16 residues. CDR3 coding DNA: TGTGCCAGCAGCTTGGGTGCGGGATGGTCCTACAATGAGCAGTTCTTC. It specifies CASSLGAGWSYNEQFF.

Within the sample, this clonotype is medium-sized. Found in a library prepared for alpha chains, this beta chain is an off-target read, and its abundance has little meaning. The V call is TRBV6-2 or TRBV6-3, the J call TRBJ1-2; D uncertain. Germline CDR1 MNHEY, CDR2 SVGEGT. CDR3 size: 14 residues. V was clipped by 2 bases and J by 0 bases, with 7 bases between them. The CDR3 DNA reads as TGTGCCAGCAGTTACCGGACGGCTAACTATGGCTACACCTTC. Its protein is CASSYRTANYGYTF.

This clonotype is classed as medium-sized. Found in a library prepared for alpha chains, this beta chain is an off-target read, and its abundance has little meaning. This chain uses TRBV9 with TRBJ2-1, with a tentative D call TRBD2 (5 bases). The CDR3 has 14 amino acids. The germline V and J ends were trimmed by 0 bases and 6 bases, with 10 bases remaining between them. The germline CDR1 and CDR2 sequences are SGDLS and YYNGEE. CDR3 sequence reads: CASSVEGSSNEQFF. Here the CDR3 DNA reads TGTGCCAGCAGCGTAGAAGGGAGTAGCAATGAGCAGTTCTTC.

This clonotype counts as medium-sized (0.01 to 0.1%). For a library built for alpha chains, this beta chain is a stray read; little rests on its size. V and J are TRBV12-3 or TRBV12-4 and TRBJ1-2; perhaps TRBD1 as D (5 bases). V lost 3 bases and J lost 5, with 13 bases in between. This CDR3 is 14 amino acids long. CDR3 nucleotide sequence: TGTGCCAGCAGTTTTAGGGGCGAGGGTTATGGCTACACCTTC. Its protein product is CASSFRGEGYGYTF.

Note on this clonotype: This beta chain represents an off-target read in a library built for alpha chains; its size is of limited meaning. The chain links TRBV5-1 to TRBJ2-1, with 9 bases aligning to TRBD2. The germline V gene has CDR1 SGHRS and CDR2 YFSETQ. The CDR3 has 18 residues. After removal of 0 bases from V and 12 bases from J, the junction contained 19 bases not matched to a gene. CDR3 sequence reads: CASSLVAGPASGAKWQFF. For the CDR3, the DNA is TGCGCCAGCAGCTTGGTTGCAGGGCCGGCTAGCGGGGCAAAGTGGCAGTTCTTC.

By sample share, this clonotype is medium-sized. Found in a library prepared for alpha chains, this beta chain is an off-target read, and its abundance has little meaning. This rearrangement joins TRBV10-3 to TRBJ2-3, with 12 bases aligning to TRBD2. This CDR3 is built from 16 residues. Germline V gene data show CDR1 as ENHRY and CDR2 as SYGVKD. J lost 10 bases, V lost 1 base, and 9 bases had no gene match. CDR3 residues: CAISELGTSGQSSQYF. CDR3 sequence (DNA): TGTGCCATCAGTGAGTTGGGGACTAGCGGGCAATCCTCGCAGTATTTT.

This clonotype appeared many times. A library prepared for alpha chains yielded this beta chain as an off-target read; its size is of little meaning. The CDR3 sequence is CASRRDRDTGELFF. The CDR3 DNA sequence: TGTGCCAGCAGGCGGGACAGGGACACCGGGGAGCTGTTTTTT. The chain has TRBV6-5 and TRBJ2-2, with 9 nucleotides matching TRBD1. Germline CDR1 MNHEY, CDR2 SVGAGI. This CDR3 has 14 residues. Trimming cost V 6 bases and J 3 bases; bases outside gene matches: 2.

This clonotype has ten or more counts. This beta chain is a stray read from a library made for alpha chains; its abundance is not meaningful. The chain has TRBV30 and TRBJ2-2; 9 nucleotides match TRBD1. J was trimmed by 3 bases and V by 5 bases; bases with no gene match: 4. Germline V gene sequence: CDR1 GTSNPN, CDR2 SVGIG (reference sequence). CDR3 size: 14 residues. The CDR3 here is CAWQGDRDTGELFF. The CDR3 region has the DNA TGTGCCTGGCAGGGGGACAGGGACACCGGGGAGCTGTTTTTT. Complete variable domain (other parts from reference TRBV30 and TRBJ2-2): SQTIHQWPATLVQPVGSPLSLECTVEGTSNPNLYWYRQAAGRGLQLLFYSVGIGQISSEVPQNLSASRPQDRQFILSSKKLLLSDSGFYLCAWQGDRDTGELFFGEGSRLTVL.